This is a list of T cell receptor beta chains from one sample in a study of T cells in Graves' hyperthyroidism and ophthalmopathy. MiXCR was run by TCRdb on the multiplex PCR reads, yielding one entry per CDR3 protein. The sample holds fewer than 450,000 distinct CDR3 sequences, about 18% seen once. Sequencing input: blood. These receptors came from a woman in her thirties with Graves' hyperthyroidism that later progressed to Graves' ophthalmopathy. The CDR3 runs from the conserved cysteine through the conserved F or W. The order of the fields is clone size, J gene, D gene, V gene, CDR3 protein, CDR3 DNA. A D gene is named only where the DNA matches it firmly. Clone sizes are given selectively: once, few, many, or a class where the clone is expanded.

many,TRBJ2-5,-,TRBV6-2/TRBV6-3,CAIASRRYQETQYF,TGTGCCATTGCGTCCAGGAGGTACCAAGAGACCCAGTACTTC
-,TRBJ2-6,-,TRBV27,CASSLMGSGANVLTF,TGTGCCAGCAGTTTAATGGGCTCTGGGGCCAACGTCCTGACTTTC
many,TRBJ2-5,TRBD1,TRBV19,CASSMTGGLGETQYF,TGTGCCAGTAGTATGACAGGGGGTCTGGGAGAGACCCAGTACTTC
many,TRBJ2-3,TRBD2,TRBV2,CASSVSLAGYTDTQYF,TGTGCCAGCAGTGTATCACTAGCGGGGTACACAGATACGCAGTATTTT
-,TRBJ2-5,TRBD1,TRBV7-7,CASSLERTGRGETQYF,TGTGCTAGCAGCTTAGAGCGGACAGGGAGAGGAGAGACCCAGTACTTC
few,TRBJ2-1,TRBD2,TRBV29-1,CSVEDSGLAVYNEQFF,TGCAGCGTTGAAGATAGCGGACTAGCGGTGTACAATGAGCAGTTCTTC
many,TRBJ2-1,TRBD2,TRBV3-1,CASSHLAGSGEQFF,TGTGCCAGCAGCCATCTAGCGGGTAGCGGGGAGCAGTTCTTC
few,TRBJ2-7,TRBD1,TRBV29-1,CSARDSRYEQYF,TGCAGCGCGAGGGACAGCCGATACGAGCAGTACTTC
many,TRBJ1-1,-,TRBV27,CASSSDRSVGTEAFF,TGTGCCAGCAGTTCCGACAGAAGTGTTGGCACTGAAGCTTTCTTT
-,TRBJ1-4,-,TRBV5-6,CASRSGTVSNEKLFF,TGTGCCAGCAGATCCGGGACGGTTAGTAATGAAAAACTGTTTTTT
many,TRBJ1-1,TRBD1,TRBV6-1,CASSTTPGQGINTEAFF,TGTGCCAGCAGTACTACCCCGGGACAGGGGATTAACACTGAAGCTTTCTTT
many,TRBJ1-3,-,TRBV2,CASSTGQGNTIYF,TGTGCCAGCAGTACGGGACAAGGAAACACCATATATTTT
-,TRBJ2-5,-,TRBV29-1,CSVDNGFPPSETQYF,TGCAGCGTTGATAACGGATTCCCCCCGAGTGAGACCCAGTACTTC
-,TRBJ2-1,-,TRBV20-1,CSASRRLVRVHNEQFF,TGCAGTGCTAGCCGTCGATTAGTGCGCGTCCACAATGAGCAGTTCTTC
many,TRBJ1-5,TRBD1,TRBV6-1,CASGDSFYSNQPQHF,TGTGCCAGTGGGGACAGCTTTTATAGCAATCAGCCCCAGCATTTT
many,TRBJ2-7,TRBD2,TRBV28,CASSLLLRPSGIPDSYEQYF,TGTGCCAGCAGTTTACTACTCCGGCCTAGCGGGATACCCGATTCCTACGAGCAGTACTTC
many,TRBJ1-2,TRBD1,TRBV6-1,CASSWDRAGYTF,TGTGCCAGCAGCTGGGACAGGGCTGGCTACACCTTC
many,TRBJ1-2,-,TRBV12-3/TRBV12-4,CASSLGFSNYGYTF,TGTGCCAGCAGTTTGGGGTTCTCGAACTATGGCTACACCTTC
-,TRBJ1-1,-,TRBV5-6,CASSSTYAEAFF,TGTGCCAGCAGCTCAACATACGCTGAAGCTTTCTTT
-,TRBJ1-3,-,TRBV28,CASSLTRAGNTIYF,TGTGCCAGCAGTTTAACCAGGGCTGGAAACACCATATATTTT
many,TRBJ1-1,-,TRBV7-9,CASSFKQGVTEAFF,TGTGCCAGCAGCTTTAAACAGGGAGTGACTGAAGCTTTCTTT
many,TRBJ1-2,TRBD1,TRBV19,CASRNTGGSGYTF,TGTGCCAGTCGAAATACAGGGGGGAGCGGCTACACCTTC
few,TRBJ1-1,-,TRBV5-4,CASSLEEGTTFF,TGTGCCAGCAGCTTGGAGGAGGGGACTACTTTCTTT
many,TRBJ2-7,TRBD2,TRBV7-8,CASGSPSDGTSSIYEQYF,TGTGCCAGCGGCTCCCCGTCCGACGGGACTAGCAGCATCTACGAGCAGTACTTC
-,TRBJ2-7,TRBD1,TRBV12-3/TRBV12-4,CASSRHRGRGSYEQYF,TGTGCCAGCAGTCGTCACAGGGGCCGAGGCTCCTACGAGCAGTACTTC
few,TRBJ1-3,-,TRBV28,CASSLRYGGPGNTIYF,TGTGCCAGCAGCCTCCGGTACGGGGGGCCTGGAAACACCATATATTTT
many,TRBJ2-7,-,TRBV11-2,CASSLDLEQYF,TGTGCCAGCAGCTTAGACCTCGAGCAGTACTTC
-,TRBJ2-5,TRBD2,TRBV6-1,CASRTSGRSFPQETQYF,TGTGCCAGCAGGACTAGCGGGAGATCGTTCCCGCAAGAGACCCAGTACTTC
-,TRBJ2-1,-,TRBV27,CASSLRGLDHNEQFF,TGTGCCAGCAGTTTACGGGGGCTGGACCACAATGAGCAGTTCTTC
-,TRBJ2-7,TRBD2,TRBV7-2,CASSPGGGGTYEQYF,TGTGCCAGCAGCCCCGGGGGGGGAGGCACCTACGAGCAGTACTTC
many,TRBJ2-2,-,TRBV10-3,CAIRVAANTGELFF,TGTGCCATCAGGGTGGCCGCGAACACCGGGGAGCTGTTTTTT
-,TRBJ1-1,-,TRBV19,CASSGVLGTEAFF,TGTGCCAGTAGTGGCGTCCTGGGCACTGAAGCTTTCTTT
few,TRBJ1-6,-,TRBV6-5,CASSYSRRESSPLHF,TGTGCCAGCAGTTACTCGAGAAGGGAGTCTTCACCCCTCCACTTT
many,TRBJ2-1,-,TRBV24-1,CATSVSVGRYNEQFF,TGTGCCACCAGTGTCTCTGTGGGCCGATACAATGAGCAGTTCTTC
few,TRBJ2-1,-,TRBV20-1,CSARGGPPHNEQFF,TGCAGTGCTAGGGGGGGCCCTCCCCACAATGAGCAGTTCTTC
-,TRBJ2-1,-,TRBV5-1,CASSSLGNSYNEQFF,TGCGCCAGCAGCTCCCTGGGGAACAGTTACAATGAGCAGTTCTTC
-,TRBJ1-5,-,TRBV30,CAWNGQRNQPQHF,TGTGCCTGGAATGGGCAACGCAATCAGCCCCAGCATTTT
many,TRBJ2-7,TRBD2,TRBV12-3/TRBV12-4,CASSSSGSTHEQYF,TGTGCCAGCAGCAGCAGCGGGAGTACCCACGAGCAGTACTTC
many,TRBJ2-5,-,TRBV27,CASSFGIQETQYF,TGTGCCAGCAGTTTTGGGATACAAGAGACCCAGTACTTC